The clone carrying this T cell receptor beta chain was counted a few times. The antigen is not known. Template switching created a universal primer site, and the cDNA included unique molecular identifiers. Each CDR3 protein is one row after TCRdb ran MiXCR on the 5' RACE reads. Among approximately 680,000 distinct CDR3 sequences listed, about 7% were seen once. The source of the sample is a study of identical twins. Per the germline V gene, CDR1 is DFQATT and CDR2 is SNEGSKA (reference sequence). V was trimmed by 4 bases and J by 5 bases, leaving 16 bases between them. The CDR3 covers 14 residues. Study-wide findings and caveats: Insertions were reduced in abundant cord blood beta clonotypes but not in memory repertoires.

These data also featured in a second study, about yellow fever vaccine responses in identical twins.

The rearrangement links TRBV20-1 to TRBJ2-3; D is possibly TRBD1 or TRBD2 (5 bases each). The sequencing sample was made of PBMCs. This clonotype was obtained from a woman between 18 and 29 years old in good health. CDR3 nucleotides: TGCAGTGCTACCGGGACCCCTGGAGTAGATACGCAGTATTTT. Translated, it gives CSATGTPGVDTQYF.